This TCR beta chain was found in a study of T cell responses to AZD1222 COVID-19 vaccine. The method was immunoSEQ multiplex PCR; TCRdb's version includes in-frame clones alone and lacks a portion of them. The data show 100,000 to 150,000 clones, with about 89% seen just once and around 9.3% held by the top ten. Findings of the study overall: At baseline, seropositivity was found in only 5 to 7 AZD1222 recipients. The donor group comprised mostly white British people and more females; the analysis possibly underestimated clonal diversity. Recipients of two AZD1222 doses showed rising Spike-specific TCR breadth and depth. Variant regions that are unmutated are reportedly the target of nearly half of spike-specific TCRs.

With regard to this clone: No antigen is known for it.

The V gene lost 0 bases and the J gene lost 5 bases, with 8 bases spanning the gap. CDR3 length: 13 residues. CDR1 is MNHNY and CDR2 is SVGAGI in the germline V gene (reference sequence). The clonotype comes from an adult in good health. This chain uses TRBV6-6 with TRBJ2-7; either TRBD1 or TRBD2 may fit D (5 bases each). Source: peripheral blood, taken on day 0 of AZD1222 vaccination. The CDR3 loop is CASSYSGVHEQYF. CDR3 sequence (DNA): TGTGCCAGCAGTTACTCGGGGGTCCACGAGCAGTACTTC.